Below, 10 T cell receptor beta chains from the same sample are listed, as sequenced in a study of human versus mouse CDR3 diversity and MHC coevolution. TCRdb's copy holds only in-frame clones and misses some; the assay was immunoSEQ multiplex PCR. Of roughly 80,000 clones in the sample, approximately 92% are singletons; the top ten hold 1.3%. Specimen: naive CD4+ T cells from blood. As for subset: CD45RO-negative CD62L-positive naive CD4 T cells. The receptors come from a person between 30 and 69 years old in good health.

The chain uses TRBV18 and TRBJ2-1; the match to TRBD2 covers 7 bases. The CDR3 is made up of 15 amino acids. Trimming took 1 base from V and 5 from J; bases not matched to a gene: 5. Germline CDR1 is KGHSH and CDR2 is LQKENI. The CDR3 is CASSPRLAVDNEQFF. The CDR3 region has the DNA TGTGCCAGCTCACCACGTCTAGCGGTAGACAATGAGCAGTTCTTC. Looking up the rest from reference TRBV18 and TRBJ2-1 gives the full variable domain: NAGVMQNPRHLVRRRGQEARLRCSPMKGHSHVYWYRQLPEEGLKFMVYLQKENIIDESGMPKERFSAEFPKEGPSILRIQQVVRGDSAAYFCASSPRLAVDNEQFFGPGTRLTVL.

The gene calls are TRBV27 and TRBJ2-3, with 8 bases identical to TRBD1. The CDR3 contains 16 residues. V lost 4 bases and J lost 1; bases outside the gene matches: 7. Germline values: CDR1 MNHEY, CDR2 SMNVEV (reference sequence). In DNA, the CDR3 is TGTGCCAGCAGTTCGGACAGGGTGCCACGCACAGATACGCAGTATTTT. It is translated as CASSSDRVPRTDTQYF.

The chain recombines TRBV9 with TRBJ2-3, with 8 bases identical to TRBD2. Trimming removed 1 base from V and 4 bases from J; junction bases left unmatched: 11. The CDR3 is made up of 17 amino acids. Looked up from germline, CDR1 is SGDLS and CDR2 is YYNGEE. The CDR3 coding sequence is TGTGCCAGCAGCGTATTACCGGGACTAGGTGCGTCAGATACGCAGTATTTT. The encoded protein is CASSVLPGLGASDTQYF.

This rearrangement joins TRBV10-3 to TRBJ2-1; a weak D match, TRBD1 (5 bases). The CDR3 runs to 14 residues. Germline V gives CDR1 ENHRY, CDR2 SYGVKD. With 0 bases removed from V and 13 bases from J, the gap between germline ends came to 16 bases. CDR3 sequence: CAISESWQGVGQFF. Here the CDR3 DNA reads TGTGCCATCAGTGAGTCGTGGCAGGGTGTAGGACAGTTCTTC.

The chain has TRBV6-1 and TRBJ1-1; tentative D call: TRBD1 (5 bases). The germline gives CDR1 MNHNS, CDR2 SASEGT. This CDR3 region has 13 residues. V was pared by 4 bases and J by 3 bases, with 9 bases between. DNA for the CDR3: TGTGCCAGCAGTGTCAGGGAGGACACTGAAGCTTTCTTT. Protein: CASSVREDTEAFF.

This clone was picked up one time. The chain recombines TRBV27 with TRBJ2-7; D is possibly TRBD1 (6 bases). V shed 8 bases and J shed 11 bases, with 16 bases lying between them. The CDR3 sequence is 11 residues long. The germline V gene has CDR1 MNHEY and CDR2 SMNVEV (reference sequence). The CDR3 bases are TGTGCCAGCGGGTGGGGGCAGGTGGAGTACTTC. Its translation is CASGWGQVEYF.

The rearrangement links TRBV5-1 to TRBJ1-4; 7 nucleotides align to TRBD1. The CDR3 sequence is 15 residues long. Germline V CDR1 and CDR2: SGHRS, YFSETQ. Losses at the gene ends were 4 bases for V and 6 bases for J; bases not matched to a gene: 9. CDR3 sequence: CASSLRQGRDEKLFF. CDR3 nucleotides: TGCGCCAGCAGCCTTAGACAGGGTAGGGATGAAAAACTGTTTTTT.

This clone has only one observation. This sequence joins TRBV5-4 and TRBJ1-6; TRBD1 aligns across 9 bases. This CDR3 has 16 amino acids. Germline-derived CDR1 and CDR2 are SGHNT and YYREEE (reference sequence). Trimming at V came to 0 bases and at J to 7 bases, leaving 5 bases not matched to a gene. The DNA for the CDR3 is TGTGCCAGCAGCTTGGAACAGGGGGCGAAGAATTCACCCCTCCACTTT. Translating it yields CASSLEQGAKNSPLHF.

This clone was observed once. The rearrangement joins TRBV5-1 to TRBJ2-1, with D perhaps matching TRBD1 (5 bases). Germline V lookup: CDR1 SGHRS, CDR2 YFSETQ. There are 15 residues in the CDR3. Trimming cost V 3 bases and J 0 bases, with 10 bases left between them. The CDR3 nucleotides are TGCGCCAGCAGCTCTCAGGGAAACTCCTACAATGAGCAGTTCTTC. Amino acid sequence: CASSSQGNSYNEQFF.

This chain uses TRBV6-5 with TRBJ2-1; weak D call: TRBD2 (5 bases). The CDR3 runs 12 residues. V lost 5 bases to trimming and J lost 8 bases, with 10 bases between them. CDR1 is MNHEY and CDR2 is SVGAGI in the germline V gene. In nucleotides, the CDR3 is TGTGCCAGCAGTAGTTACGGGGATGAGCAGTTCTTC. This encodes CASSSYGDEQFF.